This TCR beta chain derives from a study of cytomegalovirus exposure and HLA in healthy donors. Study conclusions and caveats: For most subjects, TCR beta sequences were reported to predict HLA-A and HLA-B alleles with accuracy.

With 60 Vbeta and 13 Jbeta primers, the PCR was carried out. TCRdb keeps only in-frame clones here, not all; method: immunoSEQ multiplex PCR. The sample includes about 90,000 clones, over 75% seen only once; the top ten take roughly 2%. To note about this clone: The antigen remains unidentified.

What was sequenced was PBMCs. The sequence was obtained from a boy younger than 18 in good health and CMV-seronegative.

The CDR3 protein is CASSELAGGLDTQYF. Here the CDR3 DNA reads TGTGCCAGCAGTGAGCTAGCGGGGGGCTTGGATACGCAGTATTTT. The V call is TRBV6-4, the J call TRBJ2-3; 11 bases line up with TRBD2. After removal of 3 bases from V and 6 bases from J, the junction contained 5 bases not matched to a gene. The CDR3 is made up of 15 amino acids. Looked up from germline, CDR1 is MRHNA and CDR2 is SNTAGT.